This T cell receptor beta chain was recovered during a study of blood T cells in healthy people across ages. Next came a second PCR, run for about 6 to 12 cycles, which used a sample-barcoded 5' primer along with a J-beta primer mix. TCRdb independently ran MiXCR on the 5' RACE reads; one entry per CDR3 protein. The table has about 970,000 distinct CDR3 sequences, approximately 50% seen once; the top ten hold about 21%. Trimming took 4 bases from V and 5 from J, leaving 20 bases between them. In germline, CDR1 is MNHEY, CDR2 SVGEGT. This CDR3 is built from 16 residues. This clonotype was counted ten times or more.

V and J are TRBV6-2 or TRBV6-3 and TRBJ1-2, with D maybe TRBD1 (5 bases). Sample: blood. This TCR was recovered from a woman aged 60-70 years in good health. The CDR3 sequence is CASSSGRTKVGYGYTF. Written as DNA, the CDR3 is TGTGCCAGCAGTTCGGGACGGACGAAAGTTGGGTATGGCTACACCTTC.